Listed below are T cell receptor beta chains from one sample, sequenced in a study of blood T cell repertoires in COVID-19. Profiling relied on immunoSEQ multiplex PCR, and the TCRdb table lists in-frame clones only, not all of them. The table lists some 290,000 clones, 81% of them singletons, with about 3.2% in the top ten. Sequenced input: peripheral blood. The source is a woman aged 55-70 years with active or convalescent COVID-19. The CDR3 runs from the conserved cysteine through the conserved F or W. Fields, in order: V gene, J gene, clone size, D gene, CDR3 length, CDR3 DNA, CDR3 protein. The D gene is left open where the match is weak. Size tells how often a clone was seen (once, few, many) or the class of an expanded clone, and some rows leave it out.

TRBV19	TRBJ1-1	.	TRBD1	14	TGTGCCAGTAGTAGAGACAGGGATCGAAGTGAAGCTTTCTTT	CASSRDRDRSEAFF
TRBV19	TRBJ2-2	once	.	13	TGTGCCAGTAAACGGGGAAGCACCGGGGAGCTGTTTTTT	CASKRGSTGELFF
TRBV5-1	TRBJ1-1	.	.	15	TGCGCCAGCAGCGAGAGCAGGGGAAGTGGAACTGAAGCTTTCTTT	CASSESRGSGTEAFF
TRBV6-2/TRBV6-3	TRBJ2-3	.	TRBD2	19	TGTGCCAGCAGTTACTCTCCGGCTAGCGGGGCCCGTATCACAGATACGCAGTATTTT	CASSYSPASGARITDTQYF
TRBV13	TRBJ1-3	.	.	18	TGTGCCAGCAGGAGTTCTTTGGGTAGAACAGGACGAACGAACACCATATATTTT	CASRSSLGRTGRTNTIYF
TRBV6-5	TRBJ2-5	.	.	16	TGTGCCAGCAGTTACTCCAACGGGGGAGCCGGAGAGACCCAGTACTTC	CASSYSNGGAGETQYF
TRBV2	TRBJ1-2	.	.	10	TGTGCCAGCAGTCTCTATGGCTACACCTTC	CASSLYGYTF
TRBV5-6	TRBJ1-2	.	.	14	TGTGCCAGCAGCTTGTTGGTCGGGAACTATGGCTACACCTTC	CASSLLVGNYGYTF
TRBV7-3	TRBJ1-1	.	.	14	TGTGCCAGCAGCCAGGGACACTCGAACACTGAAGCTTTCTTT	CASSQGHSNTEAFF
TRBV29-1	TRBJ1-2	.	.	15	TGCAGCGTTGATAGCGTTAGGGACGGGGGCTATGGCTACACCTTC	CSVDSVRDGGYGYTF
TRBV28	TRBJ1-1	.	.	17	TGTGCCAGCAATTCCCTACCAGGGGTAATCGCGGACACTGAAGCTTTCTTT	CASNSLPGVIADTEAFF
TRBV18	TRBJ1-1	.	TRBD1	15	TGTGCCAGCTCAACGAGACAACAGGGGGCGACTGAAGCTTTCTTT	CASSTRQQGATEAFF
TRBV10-3	TRBJ1-2	.	.	12	TGTGCCATCGGAGATTTGGACTATGGCTACACCTTC	CAIGDLDYGYTF
TRBV19	TRBJ1-2	.	.	11	TGTGCCAGTAACCAGAACTATGGCTACACCTTC	CASNQNYGYTF
TRBV5-1	TRBJ1-1	.	TRBD1	15	TGCGCCAGCAGCTTACCGGGACAGGGACTCTCTGAAGCTTTCTTT	CASSLPGQGLSEAFF
TRBV3-1/TRBV3-2	TRBJ1-1	.	TRBD1	14	TGTGCCAGCAGCCGCCGGGACAGGAACACTGAAGCTTTCTTT	CASSRRDRNTEAFF
TRBV7-2	TRBJ2-1	.	TRBD2	16	TGTGCCAGCAGCTTAAGGAGACTAGCGGGGGTCAATGAGCAGTTCTTC	CASSLRRLAGVNEQFF
TRBV5-4	TRBJ2-2	.	.	14	TGTGCCAGCCCCGGGCGGGGGAACACCGGGGAGCTGTTTTTT	CASPGRGNTGELFF
TRBV18	TRBJ1-2	few	.	14	TGTGCCAGCTCACCACCGATAACCACAGGTGGCTACACCTTC	CASSPPITTGGYTF
TRBV7-3	TRBJ2-3	.	TRBD2	14	TGTGCCAGCAGCTTAGAAGCGGGGGTTGATACGCAGTATTTT	CASSLEAGVDTQYF
TRBV10-3	TRBJ2-1	.	TRBD2	15	TGTGCCATCAGCGATAGCGGGGGGGCCTACAATGAGCAGTTCTTC	CAISDSGGAYNEQFF
TRBV6-5	TRBJ2-7	few	TRBD1	14	TGTGCCAGCACGAACAGGGGAAGTTCCTACGAGCAGTACTTC	CASTNRGSSYEQYF
TRBV13	TRBJ2-1	.	TRBD2	16	TGTGCCAGCAGCTCCCTAGCGGGGGGCTCCTACAATGAGCAGTTCTTC	CASSSLAGGSYNEQFF
TRBV27	TRBJ2-1	.	.	18	TGTGCCAGCAGTTTATTGGCCCTAGGTGGGGCATCCTACAATGAGCAGTTCTTC	CASSLLALGGASYNEQFF
TRBV6-2/TRBV6-3	TRBJ2-7	.	.	15	TGTGCCAGCAGTTACGTTGCGGTGGCGACCTACGAGCAGTACTTC	CASSYVAVATYEQYF
TRBV6-2/TRBV6-3	TRBJ1-6	.	TRBD1	14	TGTGCCAGCAGTCCCGGGACAGTCAATTCACCCCTCCACTTT	CASSPGTVNSPLHF
TRBV5-1	TRBJ2-7	.	TRBD1	14	TGCGCCAGCAGCTTCCGGACAGGGGGCTACGAGCAGTACTTC	CASSFRTGGYEQYF
TRBV11-3	TRBJ1-1	.	TRBD1	14	TGTGCCAGCAGCTTAGGGACAGGGAACACTGAAGCTTTCTTT	CASSLGTGNTEAFF
TRBV9	TRBJ2-1	.	TRBD1	14	TGTGCCAGCAGCCTCTGGACAGGGGACAATGAGCAGTTCTTC	CASSLWTGDNEQFF
TRBV29-1	TRBJ1-3	.	TRBD1	13	TGCAGCGTTCTCAGGGGGCAAGGAAACACCATATATTTT	CSVLRGQGNTIYF
TRBV2	TRBJ2-2	.	.	12	TGTGCCAGCAGTACCGGCACCGGGGAGCTGTTTTTT	CASSTGTGELFF
TRBV19	TRBJ2-7	.	TRBD1	14	TGTGCCAGTAGTACCCGGACAGGTAGGGACGAGCAGTACTTC	CASSTRTGRDEQYF
TRBV13	TRBJ2-7	.	.	14	TGTGCCAGCAGCTTAGAAAACAGGGCGTACGAGCAGTACTTC	CASSLENRAYEQYF
TRBV27	TRBJ2-1	.	TRBD1	14	TGTGCCAGCAGTTGGGACAGGGGCTACAATGAGCAGTTCTTC	CASSWDRGYNEQFF
TRBV30	TRBJ1-2	.	TRBD1	15	TGTGCCTGGGAGATTACCGGGACAGGGATAGGCGGCTACACCTTC	CAWEITGTGIGGYTF
TRBV4-1	TRBJ1-1	.	TRBD1	16	TGCGCCAGCAGCCAGGCATACAGGGGGCGGAACACTGAAGCTTTCTTT	CASSQAYRGRNTEAFF
TRBV10-3	TRBJ2-1	once	TRBD2	16	TGTGCCATCAGTGGAACGGGGGGGGCCCTCTACAATGAGCAGTTCTTC	CAISGTGGALYNEQFF
TRBV5-1	TRBJ1-4	once	TRBD1	13	TGCGCCAGCAGGGGACAGGGGCATGAAAAACTGTTTTTT	CASRGQGHEKLFF
TRBV19	TRBJ1-1	.	.	17	TGTGCCAGTAACTCGGGTCTCATCGGACTATGGGGCACTGAAGCTTTCTTT	CASNSGLIGLWGTEAFF
TRBV7-8	TRBJ2-2	once	.	18	TGTGCCAGCAGCTTAAGAGGGTGGGGGCGGACGAACACCGGGGAGCTGTTTTTT	CASSLRGWGRTNTGELFF